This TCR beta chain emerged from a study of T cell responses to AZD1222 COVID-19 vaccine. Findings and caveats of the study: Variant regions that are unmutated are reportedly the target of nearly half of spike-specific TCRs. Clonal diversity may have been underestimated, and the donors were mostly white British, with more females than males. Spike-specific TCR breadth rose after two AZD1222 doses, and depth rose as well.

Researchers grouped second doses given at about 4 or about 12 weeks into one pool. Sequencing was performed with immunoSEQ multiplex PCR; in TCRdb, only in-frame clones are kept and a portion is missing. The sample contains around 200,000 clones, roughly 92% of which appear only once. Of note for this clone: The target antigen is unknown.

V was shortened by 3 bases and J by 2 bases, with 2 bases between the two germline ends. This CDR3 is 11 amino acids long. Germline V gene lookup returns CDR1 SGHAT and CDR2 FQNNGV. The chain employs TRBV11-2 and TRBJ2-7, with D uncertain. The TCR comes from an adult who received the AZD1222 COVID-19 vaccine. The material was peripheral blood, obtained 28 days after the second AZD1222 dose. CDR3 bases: TGTGCCAGCAGCTTTACCTACGAGCAGTACTTC. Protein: CASSFTYEQYF.